Listed here are 3 T cell receptor beta chains from one sample, sequenced in a study of response to subunit inactivated influenza vaccine. A single record per CDR3 protein comes from TCRdb applying MiXCR to the RT-PCR reads. The table shows 600,000 to 700,000 distinct CDR3 sequences, with 12% to 15% occurring only once. The material sequenced was PBMCs from blood, taken 14 days before vaccination. The receptors originated from a man aged 50-60 years who received an inactivated influenza vaccine.

This clonotype was counted between two and nine times. The chain links TRBV7-6 to TRBJ2-3, with 8 positions matching TRBD2. Trimming cost V 0 bases and J 10 bases; bases outside gene matches: 12. Germline lookup yields CDR1 SGHVS and CDR2 FNYEAQ. The CDR3 has 16 residues. Here the CDR3 reads CASSLAGGLAGGPQYF. The CDR3 DNA sequence: TGTGCCAGCAGCTTAGCAGGAGGACTAGCCGGAGGGCCGCAGTATTTT.

For this clonotype: Mismatch with germline at one junction end may stem from a read error. This chain links TRBV2 with TRBJ2-2; 7 positions match TRBD2. The CDR3 contains 16 residues. CDR1 and CDR2 from the germline V gene are SNHLY and FYNNEI. The DNA for the CDR3 is TGTGCCAGCAGTGAGACGGGAGGCCTGAACACCGGGGAGCTGCTTTTT. Its translation is CASSETGGLNTGELLF.

V is TRBV6-1 and J is TRBJ2-3, with D tentatively TRBD1 (5 bases). The CDR3 sequence is 13 residues long. From germline, CDR1 is MNHNS and CDR2 SASEGT. V was clipped by 5 bases and J by 4 bases, with 10 bases between them. The CDR3 reads CASSRDSSDTQYF. DNA of the CDR3: TGTGCCAGCAGTCGAGACAGCTCAGATACGCAGTATTTT.